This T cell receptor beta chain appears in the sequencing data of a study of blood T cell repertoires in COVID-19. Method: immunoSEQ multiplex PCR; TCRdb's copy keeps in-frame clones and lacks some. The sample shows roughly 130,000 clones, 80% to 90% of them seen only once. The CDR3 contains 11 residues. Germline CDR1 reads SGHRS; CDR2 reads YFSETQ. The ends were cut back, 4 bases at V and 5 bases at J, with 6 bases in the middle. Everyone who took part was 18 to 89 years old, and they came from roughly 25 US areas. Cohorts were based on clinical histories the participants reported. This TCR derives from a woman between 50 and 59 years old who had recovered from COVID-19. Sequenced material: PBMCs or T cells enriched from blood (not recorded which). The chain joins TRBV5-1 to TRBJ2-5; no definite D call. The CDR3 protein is CASSAGETQYF. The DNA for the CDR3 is TGCGCCAGCAGCGCCGGGGAGACCCAGTACTTC. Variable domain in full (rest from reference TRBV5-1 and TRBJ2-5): KAGVTQTPRYLIKTRGQQVTLSCSPISGHRSVSWYQQTPGQGLQFLFEYFSETQRNKGNFPGRFSGRQFSNSRSEMNVSTLELGDSALYLCASSAGETQYFGPGTRLLVL.